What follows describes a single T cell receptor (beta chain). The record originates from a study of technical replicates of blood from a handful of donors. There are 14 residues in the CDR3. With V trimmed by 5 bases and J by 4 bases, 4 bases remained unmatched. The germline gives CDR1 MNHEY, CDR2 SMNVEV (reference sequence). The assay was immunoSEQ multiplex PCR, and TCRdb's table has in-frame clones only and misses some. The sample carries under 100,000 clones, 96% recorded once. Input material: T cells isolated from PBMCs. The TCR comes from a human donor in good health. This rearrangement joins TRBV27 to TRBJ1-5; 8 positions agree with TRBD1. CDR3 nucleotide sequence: TGTGCCAGCAGTCAGAACAGGGGGAATCAGCCCCAGCATTTT. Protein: CASSQNRGNQPQHF.